The 25 T cell receptor beta chains listed next were all sequenced from one sample in a study of blood T cell repertoires in COVID-19. Repertoires were generated with immunoSEQ multiplex PCR, while TCRdb's copy carries only in-frame clones and drops some. The table has around 240,000 clones, roughly 85% seen once; the top ten hold over 1.5%. Sequencing input: PBMCs or T cells enriched from blood (not recorded which). These receptors were collected from a woman in her fifties or sixties who had recovered from COVID-19.

J is TRBJ1-1 and V is TRBV7-9; 7 bases align to TRBD1. V lost 1 base and J lost 4; bases outside the gene matches: 3. The germline V gene encodes CDR1 SEHNR and CDR2 FQNEAQ (reference sequence). The CDR3 loop spans 14 amino acids. Written as DNA, the CDR3 is TGTGCCAGCAGCTTAGAGGCAGGGGGCACTGAAGCTTTCTTT. It codes for CASSLEAGGTEAFF.

This clone was found once. This rearrangement joins TRBV2 to TRBJ2-2, with TRBD2 identical over 7 bases. The V segment lost 7 bases and the J segment 0 bases; nucleotides outside the gene matches: 5. This CDR3 spans 15 amino acids. From germline, CDR1 is SNHLY and CDR2 FYNNEI. CDR3 DNA sequence: TGTGCCAGCACCAGGACTAGACCGAACACCGGGGAGCTGTTTTTT. As protein: CASTRTRPNTGELFF.

This clone appeared a single time. J is TRBJ1-1 and V is TRBV4-2; TRBD1 matches 9 bases. The CDR3 covers 17 residues. The J segment lost 1 base and the V segment lost 2 bases, leaving 8 bases of the junction unmatched. Germline CDR1 and CDR2: LGHNA and YNFKEQ. CDR3 in amino acids: CASSQLRQGERNTEAFF. The CDR3 bases are TGTGCCAGCAGCCAACTCAGACAGGGGGAGAGGAACACTGAAGCTTTCTTT.

The genes are TRBV20-1 and TRBJ2-7; 8 bases are shared with TRBD2. CDR3 size: 12 residues. Germline values: CDR1 DFQATT, CDR2 SNEGSKA (reference sequence). Trimming removed 3 bases from V and 3 bases from J; junction bases left unmatched: 1. Written as DNA, the CDR3 is TGCAGTGCTAGTACTAGCGGCTACGAGCAGTACTTC. It yields the protein CSASTSGYEQYF.

This clone was observed once. This chain links TRBV18 with TRBJ2-3; D unresolved. Germline assignment: CDR1 KGHSH and CDR2 LQKENI. This CDR3 comprises 16 residues. The V end was cut by 2 bases, the J end by 4 bases, with 16 bases between. CDR3 amino acids: CASSPWAPKISDTQYF. CDR3 DNA sequence: TGTGCCAGCTCACCATGGGCCCCAAAAATTTCAGATACGCAGTATTTT.

The rearrangement links TRBV9 to TRBJ1-1; no reliable D call. The germline CDR1 and CDR2 sequences are SGDLS and YYNGEE. V was clipped by 4 bases and J by 7 bases, with 8 bases between them. The CDR3 runs 11 residues. The CDR3 DNA reads as TGTGCCAGCAGCCCGCAGTTTGAAGCTTTCTTT. Its protein product is CASSPQFEAFF.

The chain has TRBV11-2 and TRBJ2-7; possible D gene TRBD1, 6 bases. V lost 1 base and J 4 bases, leaving 17 bases between the germline ends. The CDR3 contains 16 residues. The V gene's germline CDR1 is SGHAT and CDR2 FQNNGV. CDR3 region: CASSLALGDRGYEQYF. CDR3 nucleotide sequence: TGTGCCAGCAGCTTAGCTCTCGGGGATAGGGGGTACGAGCAGTACTTC.

The rearrangement links TRBV15 to TRBJ1-5, with D unclear. The CDR3 loop spans 14 amino acids. Germline CDR1 reads LNHNV; CDR2 reads YYDKDF (reference sequence). The V gene lost 1 base and the J gene lost 1 base, with 5 bases spanning the gap. The CDR3 loop is CATSRGGSNQPQHF. In DNA form, the CDR3 reads TGTGCCACCAGCAGAGGCGGGAGCAATCAGCCCCAGCATTTT.

The V call is TRBV27, the J call TRBJ2-7; TRBD2 might be the D (6 bases). Trimming removed 9 bases at V and 2 bases at J, with 11 bases between. Germline lookup yields CDR1 MNHEY and CDR2 SMNVEV (reference sequence). The CDR3 is 12 residues long. The DNA for the CDR3 is TGTGCCAGTTGGACTACCCCCTACGAGCAGTACTTC. Translating gives CASWTTPYEQYF.

V usage is TRBV9 and J usage is TRBJ1-5; 7 bases align to TRBD1. Germline-derived CDR1 and CDR2 are SGDLS and YYNGEE. The V and J ends lost 0 bases and 3 bases, in that order; junction bases with no gene match: 6. The CDR3 covers 16 residues. The DNA of the CDR3 is TGTGCCAGCAGCGTAGGCCCGACAGGGTACAATCAGCCCCAGCATTTT. This sequence encodes CASSVGPTGYNQPQHF.

The chain couples TRBV7-9 to TRBJ1-1; no clear D gene. The V end lost 5 bases, the J end lost 4 bases, and 11 bases lay between the germline ends. CDR1 and CDR2 from the germline V gene are SEHNR and FQNEAQ (reference sequence). The CDR3 is 13 residues long. Written as DNA, the CDR3 is TGTGCCAGCAGCCCTGGCCAGGTCACTGAAGCTTTCTTT. It encodes CASSPGQVTEAFF. Together with reference TRBV7-9 and TRBJ1-1, the CDR3 gives the full variable domain: DTGVSQNPRHKITKRGQNVTFRCDPISEHNRLYWYRQTLGQGPEFLTYFQNEAQLEKSRLLSDRFSAERPKGSFSTLEIQRTEQGDSAMYLCASSPGQVTEAFFGQGTRLTVV.

V is TRBV14 and J is TRBJ1-6; TRBD1 is a possible D gene (6 bases). The CDR3 extends over 16 amino acids. In germline, CDR1 is SGHDN, CDR2 FVKESK. Trimming left V 1 base short and J 8 bases short, with 15 bases between. This CDR3 is CASSQVSGDTYSPLHF. CDR3 in DNA: TGTGCCAGCAGCCAAGTTTCAGGGGATACGTATTCACCCCTCCACTTT. The full variable domain, completed using reference TRBV14 and TRBJ1-6, is EAGVTQFPSHSVIEKGQTVTLRCDPISGHDNLYWYRRVMGKEIKFLLHFVKESKQDESGMPNNRFLAERTGGTYSTLKVQPAELEDSGVYFCASSQVSGDTYSPLHFGNGTRLTVT.

The chain employs TRBV5-1 and TRBJ2-5; D gene ambiguous. This CDR3 region has 14 residues. V lost 0 bases, J lost 1 base, and 7 bases lay in between. Germline CDR1 and CDR2: SGHRS and YFSETQ. The CDR3 is CASSLGSSQETQYF. The CDR3 bases are TGCGCCAGCAGCTTGGGGTCTAGCCAAGAGACCCAGTACTTC.

The chain joins TRBV5-1 to TRBJ2-7; TRBD2 matches at 14 bases. The CDR3 runs 16 residues. CDR1 SGHRS and CDR2 YFSETQ come from the germline V gene. After removal of 5 bases from V and 4 bases from J, the junction contained 8 bases not matched to a gene. This CDR3 is CASSSIGTSGSYEQYF. CDR3 bases: TGCGCCAGCAGTTCCATTGGGACTAGCGGGAGTTACGAGCAGTACTTC.

V and J are TRBV6-5 and TRBJ1-1; 9 bases map to TRBD1. Unmatched junction bases numbered 6, after V lost 6 bases and J lost 13 bases. Germline V lookup: CDR1 MNHEY, CDR2 SVGAGI. The CDR3 extends over 11 amino acids. The CDR3, as DNA: TGTGCCAGCAGCTACAGGGGGCGCTGTTTCTTT. This sequence encodes CASSYRGRCFF.

In its sample, this clone was seen once. The chain employs TRBV7-9 and TRBJ2-3, with D uncertain. The CDR3 has 14 amino acids. Germline CDR1 reads SEHNR; CDR2 reads FQNEAQ (reference sequence). V was pared by 2 bases and J by 5 bases, with 11 bases between. In DNA, the CDR3 is TGTGCCAGCAGCTTAAGAAGCGCGGAAGATACGCAGTATTTT. Its translation is CASSLRSAEDTQYF.

The rearrangement joins TRBV5-1 to TRBJ2-7, with TRBD2 matching over 9 bases. J was trimmed by 5 bases and V by 4 bases; bases with no gene match: 7. There are 14 residues in the CDR3. Germline assignment: CDR1 SGHRS and CDR2 YFSETQ. This chain's CDR3 is CASSRDSGRNEQYF. CDR3 DNA sequence: TGCGCCAGCAGCCGCGACAGCGGGAGGAACGAGCAGTACTTC.

This clone has just one count. The rearrangement links TRBV29-1 to TRBJ1-1; D perhaps matches TRBD1 (5 bases). In germline, CDR1 is SQVTM, CDR2 ANQGSEA. There are 13 residues in the CDR3. Trimming took 3 bases from V and 5 from J, leaving 13 bases between them. CDR3 sequence (DNA): TGCAGCGTTGACAGGGCCCAGAGTACTGAAGCTTTCTTT. Residues: CSVDRAQSTEAFF. Combining the CDR3 with reference TRBV29-1 and TRBJ1-1 gives the whole variable domain SAVISQKPSRDICQRGTSLTIQCQVDSQVTMMFWYRQQPGQSLTLIATANQGSEATYESGFVIDKFPISRPNLTFSTLTVSNMSPEDSSIYLCSVDRAQSTEAFFGQGTRLTVV.

The genes are TRBV19 and TRBJ1-5; a possible D gene is TRBD1 (5 bases). CDR1 is LNHDA, CDR2 SQIVND, per germline (reference sequence). Trimming pared 1 base from V and 6 bases from J, leaving 16 bases between. The length of the CDR3 is 16 residues. As DNA, the CDR3 is TGTGCCAGTAGTATAGTTATGACAGACCGAGGTCAGCCCCAGCATTTT. Translated: CASSIVMTDRGQPQHF.

In DNA form, the CDR3 reads TGTGCCAGTAGTTCCGCCCCAGGGAGGATGGGCAATCAGCCCCAGCATTTT. It codes for CASSSAPGRMGNQPQHF. This chain links TRBV19 with TRBJ1-5; maybe TRBD1 (5 bases). Deletions cut 5 bases from V and 2 bases from J, with 19 bases between. CDR1 is LNHDA, CDR2 SQIVND, per germline (reference sequence). The CDR3 length is 17 residues.

This clone was seen just once. The chain has TRBV4-1 and TRBJ2-2; 12 bases agree with TRBD2. The CDR3 is made up of 17 amino acids. Per the germline V gene, CDR1 is MGHRA and CDR2 is YSYEKL. J was trimmed by 5 bases and V by 4 bases; bases with no gene match: 8. The CDR3 bases are TGCGCCAGCAGCCTTCGACTAGCGGGAGCGGATACCGGGGAGCTGTTTTTT. Amino acids: CASSLRLAGADTGELFF.

V is TRBV29-1 and J is TRBJ1-1; 7 nucleotides align to TRBD1. J lost 5 bases, V lost 1 base, and 4 bases had no gene match. The CDR3 consists of 13 residues. Germline lookup yields CDR1 SQVTM and CDR2 ANQGSEA. CDR3 amino acids: CSVEVRRGTEAFF. The CDR3 DNA sequence: TGCAGCGTTGAAGTGCGCAGGGGGACTGAAGCTTTCTTT.

The rearrangement joins TRBV7-2 to TRBJ2-7; D ambiguous. The CDR3 covers 13 residues. Germline V lookup: CDR1 SGHTA, CDR2 FQGNSA. Trimming removed 0 bases at V and 1 base at J, with 4 bases between. CDR3 sequence reads: CASSLALSYEQYF. CDR3 DNA: TGTGCCAGCAGCTTAGCACTGTCCTACGAGCAGTACTTC. The whole variable domain, remainder taken from reference TRBV7-2 and TRBJ2-7, is GAGVSQSPSNKVTEKGKDVELRCDPISGHTALYWYRQSLGQGLEFLIYFQGNSAPDKSGLPSDRFSAERTGGSVSTLTIQRTQQEDSAVYLCASSLALSYEQYFGPGTRLTVT.

This chain uses TRBV5-1 with TRBJ1-1; a weak D match, TRBD1 (5 bases). CDR1 SGHRS and CDR2 YFSETQ come from the germline V gene. V lost 4 bases to trimming and J lost 2 bases, with 15 bases between them. The CDR3 has 15 residues. The CDR3 loop reads CASSLTARVNTEAFF. DNA for the CDR3: TGCGCCAGCAGCCTGACAGCTAGGGTAAACACTGAAGCTTTCTTT.

The chain employs TRBV29-1 and TRBJ2-1; D remains ambiguous. CDR3 length: 15 residues. The germline V and J ends were trimmed by 4 bases and 2 bases, with 15 bases remaining between them. Looked up from germline, CDR1 is SQVTM and CDR2 is ANQGSEA. CDR3 sequence (DNA): TGCAGCGTTGCAGCCCAGCGACCCACCTACAATGAGCAGTTCTTC. It specifies CSVAAQRPTYNEQFF.